A single sample gave rise to the 30 T cell receptor beta chains below, sequenced in a study of T cells after yellow fever vaccination. TCRdb re-called the 5' RACE reads with MiXCR, one entry per CDR3 protein. The data hold over 65,000 distinct CDR3 sequences, with less than 15% observed a single time. The sequences come from CD8+ T cells not binding an NS4B(214-222) dextramer, sorted from PBMCs, collected about 21 days after the first yellow fever vaccination. The receptor set was obtained from a man between 18 and 29 years old who received the YFV17D yellow fever vaccine.

The table lists this clonotype with a few counts. The chain is built from TRBV6-1 and TRBJ1-1, with a possible D match to TRBD1 (5 bases). Germline-derived CDR1 and CDR2 are MNHNS and SASEGT. With 6 bases removed from V and 1 base from J, the gap between germline ends came to 15 bases. The CDR3 is 15 residues long. The CDR3 sequence: CASRPRGSANTEAFF. Written as DNA, the CDR3 is TGTGCCAGCAGACCCCGGGGCAGCGCGAACACTGAAGCTTTCTTT.

The V gene is TRBV27, the J gene TRBJ2-7; 7 bases agree with TRBD2. The V and J ends lost 5 bases and 6 bases, in that order; junction bases with no gene match: 7. Looked up from germline, CDR1 is MNHEY and CDR2 is SMNVEV (reference sequence). CDR3 length: 13 residues. CDR3 coding DNA: TGTGCCAGCAGTCACCGGGAGGAGAGCGAGCAGTACTTC. This codes for CASSHREESEQYF.

This chain links TRBV6-5 with TRBJ2-7, with TRBD1 matching 7 bases. Unmatched junction bases numbered 8, after V lost 2 bases and J lost 7 bases. The CDR3 covers 14 residues. Germline V lookup: CDR1 MNHEY, CDR2 SVGAGI. CDR3 coding DNA: TGTGCCAGCAGTTACGAGAAGGGGGCAGATGAGCAGTACGTC. Translation: CASSYEKGADEQYV.

This chain uses TRBV7-8 with TRBJ1-2; D is ambiguous. Germline values: CDR1 SGHVS, CDR2 FQNEAQ. This CDR3 has 13 residues. V gave up 3 bases and J gave up 4 bases, with 9 bases separating them. The CDR3 loop reads CASSLGGPYGYTF. CDR3 coding DNA: TGTGCCAGCAGCTTGGGCGGTCCCTATGGCTACACCTTC. Drawing the rest from reference TRBV7-8 and TRBJ1-2, the complete variable domain is GAGVSQSPRYKVAKRGQDVALRCDPISGHVSLFWYQQALGQGPEFLTYFQNEAQLDKSGLPSDRFFAERPEGSVSTLKIQRTQQEDSAVYLCASSLGGPYGYTFGSGTRLTVV.

The chain carries TRBV7-2 and TRBJ2-3, with D possibly called TRBD1 or TRBD2 (6 bases each). CDR1 and CDR2 from the germline V gene are SGHTA and FQGNSA. Between the trimmed V and J ends, which lost 1 base and 6 bases, there was a span of 14 bases. The CDR3 sequence is 15 residues long. CDR3 sequence reads: CASSLVGGGPDTQYF. The DNA of the CDR3 is TGTGCCAGCAGCTTAGTTGGTGGGGGGCCGGATACGCAGTATTTT.

This clonotype was picked up a small number of times. The rearrangement uses TRBV20-1 and TRBJ2-7; D remains unclear. CDR1 is DFQATT, CDR2 SNEGSKA, per germline (reference sequence). This CDR3 has 14 amino acids. Deletions cut 5 bases from V and 6 bases from J, with 20 bases between. CDR3 in amino acids: CSAAQEASSTEQYV. CDR3 in DNA: TGCAGTGCTGCCCAGGAAGCTAGTAGTACCGAGCAGTACGTC.

This clonotype was counted only a few times. The chain is built from TRBV6-5 and TRBJ1-2; 8 positions agree with TRBD1. The CDR3 spans 13 residues. Germline V gene sequence: CDR1 MNHEY, CDR2 SVGAGI. The ends lost 5 bases at V and 6 bases at J; junction bases unmatched: 5. The CDR3 here is CASSTDRGHGYTF. The DNA for the CDR3 is TGTGCCAGCAGTACCGACAGGGGCCATGGCTACACCTTC.

There are a few counts of this clonotype. The chain has TRBV5-5 and TRBJ2-7; 9 nucleotides match TRBD1. The length of the CDR3 is 14 residues. Germline V gene lookup returns CDR1 SGHKS and CDR2 YYEKEE (reference sequence). V shed 2 bases, J shed 4 bases, and the junction held 4 bases outside the gene matches. The CDR3 coding sequence is TGTGCCAGCAGCTTACGACAGGGGGTATACGAGCAGTACGTC. Its protein is CASSLRQGVYEQYV.

The genes are TRBV6-4 and TRBJ2-2, with D unresolved. The CDR3 is 15 amino acids. Trimming left V 0 bases short and J 1 base short, with 6 bases between. In germline, CDR1 is MRHNA, CDR2 SNTAGT. In nucleotides, the CDR3 is TGTGCCAGCAGTGACTCGGAAGGGAACACCGGGGAGCTGTTTTTT. Its translation is CASSDSEGNTGELFF.

The chain has TRBV18 and TRBJ2-3; 7 nucleotides match TRBD2. CDR3 length equals 15 residues. In germline, CDR1 is KGHSH, CDR2 LQKENI. With V trimmed by 2 bases and J by 1 base, 3 bases remained unmatched. CDR3 loop: CASSPDSGGTDTQYF. The DNA of the CDR3 is TGTGCCAGCTCACCAGACAGCGGGGGCACAGATACGCAGTATTTT.

The V call is TRBV9, the J call TRBJ2-7; 7 bases are shared with TRBD1. The V gene end was trimmed by 4 bases and the J gene end by 0 bases; junction bases not matched to a gene: 7. Germline V gene data show CDR1 as SGDLS and CDR2 as YYNGEE. The CDR3 spans 15 residues. CDR3 protein: CASSTGQLSSYEQYF. CDR3 DNA sequence: TGTGCCAGCAGCACGGGACAGCTGAGCTCCTACGAGCAGTACTTC.

This chain links TRBV27 with TRBJ2-1; 8 positions agree with TRBD2. This CDR3 comprises 15 residues. J lost 3 bases, V lost 3 bases, and 4 bases had no gene match. Germline CDR1 and CDR2: MNHEY and SMNVEV (reference sequence). The CDR3 region has the DNA TGTGCCAGCAGTTTTGGGGCGGGGGGCTACAATGAGCAGTTCTTC. This gives the protein CASSFGAGGYNEQFF.

This clonotype was counted only a few times. The chain employs TRBV7-6 and TRBJ2-7, with TRBD2 as a possible D gene (5 bases). The CDR3 spans 13 residues. CDR1 SGHVS and CDR2 FNYEAQ come from the germline V gene. V gave up 5 bases and J gave up 5 bases, with 13 bases separating them. The CDR3 region has the DNA TGTGCCAGCAGCCTACTAGAAGGGAACGAGCAGTACTTC. Translation: CASSLLEGNEQYF.

The V and J genes are TRBV7-2 and TRBJ1-1; D gene unclear. Germline V gene sequence: CDR1 SGHTA, CDR2 FQGNSA. V lost 1 base and J lost 0, with 9 bases in between. The CDR3 consists of 15 residues. Here the CDR3 reads CASSLVYRVNTEAFF. The CDR3, as DNA: TGTGCCAGCAGCTTAGTGTACAGAGTGAACACTGAAGCTTTCTTT. Looking up the rest from reference TRBV7-2 and TRBJ1-1 gives the full variable domain: GAGVSQSPSNKVTEKGKDVELRCDPISGHTALYWYRQSLGQGLEFLIYFQGNSAPDKSGLPSDRFSAERTGGSVSTLTIQRTQQEDSAVYLCASSLVYRVNTEAFFGQGTRLTVV.

This clonotype occurred a few times. The CDR3 sequence: CASSKTGFNEKLFF. The CDR3 DNA follows: TGTGCCAGCAGCAAGACAGGGTTTAATGAAAAACTGTTTTTT. The rearrangement links TRBV12-3 or TRBV12-4 to TRBJ1-4; 7 bases are a match to TRBD1. Trimming removed 6 bases from V and 4 bases from J; junction bases left unmatched: 5. The CDR3 runs to 14 residues.

The chain joins TRBV4-1 to TRBJ2-3, with D perhaps matching TRBD1 or TRBD2 (7 bases each). The germline V and J ends were trimmed by 6 bases and 2 bases, with 15 bases remaining between them. CDR1 MGHRA and CDR2 YSYEKL come from the germline V gene. The CDR3 sequence is 15 residues long. CDR3: CASRGQGGITDTQYF. CDR3 sequence (DNA): TGCGCCAGCAGAGGGCAGGGGGGGATCACAGATACGCAGTATTTT.

This clonotype was observed a few times. The rearrangement links TRBV4-1 to TRBJ2-5; the match to TRBD1 covers 10 bases. Germline lookup yields CDR1 MGHRA and CDR2 YSYEKL. The CDR3 consists of 16 residues. J gave up 4 bases and V 4 bases, and 9 bases lay outside the gene matches. The CDR3 spells CASSPHMTGGGETQYF. The CDR3 DNA reads as TGCGCCAGCAGCCCGCACATGACAGGGGGCGGAGAGACCCAGTACTTC.

The V call is TRBV27, the J call TRBJ1-5; D call uncertain. This CDR3 contains 14 residues. The germline gives CDR1 MNHEY, CDR2 SMNVEV (reference sequence). Trimming stripped 10 bases from V and 4 bases from J, with 17 bases between. The CDR3 protein is CATRPTGKNQPQHF. CDR3 coding DNA: TGTGCCACCAGACCAACCGGGAAAAATCAGCCCCAGCATTTT.

In its sample, this clonotype was seen a few times. The J gene is TRBJ2-1, the V gene TRBV29-1; TRBD2 matches at 7 bases. Germline CDR1 and CDR2: SQVTM and ANQGSEA. The CDR3 is made up of 14 amino acids. Losses at the gene ends were 8 bases for V and 2 bases for J; bases not matched to a gene: 9. In nucleotides, the CDR3 is TGCAGCCACAGGTCGGGGGGAGCCTACAATGAGCAGTTCTTC. It codes for CSHRSGGAYNEQFF.

With regard to this clonotype: A junction boundary mismatches the germline segment, possibly from a read error. The V gene is TRBV4-3, the J gene TRBJ2-7; D ambiguous. Germline loops: CDR1 LGHNA, CDR2 YSLEER. This CDR3 spans 13 amino acids. CDR3 region: CASSQEIGRHLDF. The CDR3 nucleotides read TGCGCCAGCAGCCAAGAAATCGGTCGCCATCTGGACTTC.

This sequence joins TRBV6-5 and TRBJ1-2; D may be TRBD1 (6 bases). Trimming stripped 0 bases from V and 5 bases from J, with 16 bases between. The germline gives CDR1 MNHEY, CDR2 SVGAGI. This CDR3 contains 16 residues. CDR3 sequence: CASSYSTVDSRYGYTF. CDR3 coding DNA: TGTGCCAGCAGTTACTCGACCGTGGACAGTCGGTATGGCTACACCTTC.

The V call is TRBV20-1, the J call TRBJ1-2; tentative D call: TRBD1 (6 bases). This CDR3 has 15 residues. Germline V lookup: CDR1 DFQATT, CDR2 SNEGSKA (reference sequence). Trimming took 4 bases from V and 4 from J, leaving 19 bases between them. The CDR3 bases are TGCAGTGCTAACCGGGGGCTGAAGTGGGGCTATGGCTACACCTTC. It is translated as CSANRGLKWGYGYTF.

There are a few counts of this clonotype. The CDR3 loop is CASTGALGVYTEAFF. CDR3 sequence (DNA): TGTGCCAGCACAGGGGCATTGGGGGTGTACACTGAAGCTTTCTTT. The chain carries TRBV12-3 or TRBV12-4 and TRBJ1-1; D perhaps matches TRBD1 (6 bases). Deletions cut 7 bases from V and 3 bases from J, with 18 bases between. The CDR3 contains 15 residues.

This clonotype came up a few times. The V gene is TRBV5-4, the J gene TRBJ1-2; the D gene is possibly TRBD1 (6 bases). The CDR3 has 14 amino acids. Germline V gives CDR1 SGHNT, CDR2 YYREEE (reference sequence). Trimming stripped 3 bases from V and 0 bases from J, with 9 bases between. CDR3 nucleotide sequence: TGTGCCAGCAGCTCAGGACAGTCTAACTATGGCTACACCTTC. This sequence encodes CASSSGQSNYGYTF.

This clonotype has more than one count but fewer than ten. The CDR3 loop is CASSLNLDTEAFF. The CDR3 DNA is TGTGCCAGCAGTTTAAATTTAGACACTGAAGCTTTCTTT. The chain couples TRBV27 to TRBJ1-1; D is ambiguous. With 2 bases removed from V and 3 bases from J, the gap between germline ends came to 7 bases. Germline V CDR1 and CDR2: MNHEY, SMNVEV (reference sequence). This CDR3 is 13 amino acids long.

V is TRBV10-3 and J is TRBJ2-3; 7 nucleotides line up with TRBD2. The junction had 4 bases not matched to a gene; V was cut back by 2 bases and J by 5 bases. Germline-derived CDR1 and CDR2 are ENHRY and SYGVKD. The CDR3 runs to 14 residues. The chain's CDR3 is CAISEEAGRDTQYF. DNA for the CDR3: TGTGCCATCAGTGAGGAAGCGGGGCGAGATACGCAGTATTTT.

The V and J genes are TRBV28 and TRBJ2-7, with 7 bases lining up with TRBD1. Germline CDR1 and CDR2: MDHEN and SYDVKM. V lost 2 bases to trimming and J lost 2 bases; unmatched junction nucleotides: 6. The CDR3 runs 15 residues. The CDR3 spells CASSLPGQATYEQYV. The CDR3 nucleotides read TGTGCCAGCAGTTTACCCGGACAGGCAACCTACGAGCAGTACGTC.

J is TRBJ2-2 and V is TRBV2; 9 bases agree with TRBD2. CDR1 is SNHLY, CDR2 FYNNEI, per germline. Trimming at V came to 8 bases and at J to 4 bases, leaving 5 bases not matched to a gene. The CDR3 sequence is 14 residues long. CDR3 sequence: CASLERGATGELFF. In DNA, the CDR3 is TGTGCCAGCCTGGAGCGGGGGGCCACCGGGGAGCTGTTTTTT.

This clonotype was seen only a few times. V usage is TRBV20-1 and J usage is TRBJ2-5; TRBD2 matches at 11 bases. The junction had 9 bases not matched to a gene; V was cut back by 2 bases and J by 4 bases. Germline V gene lookup returns CDR1 DFQATT and CDR2 SNEGSKA (reference sequence). This CDR3 contains 16 residues. In DNA, the CDR3 is TGCAGTGCTAGACAGAGGCGACTAGCGGGGTTAGAGACCCAGTACTTC. Protein product: CSARQRRLAGLETQYF.

The chain uses TRBV28 and TRBJ1-2; no definite D call. Germline CDR1 and CDR2: MDHEN and SYDVKM. Trimming pared 6 bases from V and 2 bases from J, leaving 10 bases between. CDR3 length equals 13 residues. CDR3 residues: CASSPIGNYGYTF. In DNA, the CDR3 is TGTGCCAGCAGCCCCATAGGGAACTATGGCTACACCTTC.